These T cell receptor beta chains were read from a single sample in a study of response to subunit inactivated influenza vaccine. One entry per CDR3 protein results from TCRdb running MiXCR on the RT-PCR reads. The sample consists of over 450,000 distinct CDR3 sequences, 10% to 15% of them appearing once. The sample consisted of PBMCs from blood, taken roughly 47 days after vaccination. All receptors come from a man in his fifties who received an inactivated influenza vaccine. Each CDR3 is given without its conserved first and last residue. Fields, in order: J gene, V gene, CDR3 protein.

TRBJ2-1	TRBV6-2/TRBV6-3	ASSYSASGRANEQF
TRBJ2-7	TRBV11-2	ASSHGPSGRGSSQWQY
TRBJ2-7	TRBV18	ASSPNTELYEQY
TRBJ2-7	TRBV7-9	ASSQPQRTYEQY
TRBJ2-3	TRBV11-2	ASSSHRGTDTQY
TRBJ2-2	TRBV7-2	ANSQGSGTGELF
TRBJ2-2	TRBV25-1	ASSGLTGELF
TRBJ2-7	TRBV4-3	ASSQVPGAYEQY
TRBJ2-2	TRBV11-1	ASRRGIHTRTASNTGELF
TRBJ2-1	TRBV7-2	ASSLLLASNEQF
TRBJ2-2	TRBV18	ASSPLEYAGELF
TRBJ2-1	TRBV7-2	ASSLAGGFKHEQF
TRBJ2-5	TRBV7-8	ASSFQGRFETQY
TRBJ2-1	TRBV5-1	ASSLRGGHEQF
TRBJ2-2	TRBV5-1	ASSAMGQGNTGELF
TRBJ2-7	TRBV7-2	ASSFTGTGPSEQY
TRBJ2-1	TRBV7-9	ASSSHYRRAYNEQF
TRBJ2-7	TRBV7-2	ASSLIPAPGEQY
TRBJ2-3	TRBV11-1	ASSSPLAGGNPSTDTQY
TRBJ2-2	TRBV5-1	ASSLAEAGELF
TRBJ2-5	TRBV7-2	ASTLAGGPFETQY
TRBJ2-2	TRBV28	ASSLSGQFTGELF
TRBJ2-3	TRBV15	ATSEGRAYTQY
TRBJ2-3	TRBV6-2/TRBV6-3	ASSYRGLATDTQY
TRBJ2-7	TRBV4-3	ASSHLVGYEQY
TRBJ2-7	TRBV29-1	SAGQGEHEQY
TRBJ1-4	TRBV7-9	ASSLAGAVNEKLF
TRBJ1-1	TRBV5-1	ASSLGQGVGSF
TRBJ2-6	TRBV27	ASSLGLAGASASGANVLT
TRBJ2-7	TRBV15	ATSSQRATTYEQY
TRBJ2-3	TRBV2	ASSVGVRDTQY
TRBJ2-3	TRBV28	ASSLFGTGGAADTQY
TRBJ1-1	TRBV12-3/TRBV12-4	ASSSSGTGGSNTEAF
TRBJ1-5	TRBV10-3	AISQTRTDQPQH
TRBJ2-3	TRBV4-3	ASSQVRGPQY
TRBJ1-3	TRBV29-1	SVEGAGNTIY
TRBJ1-1	TRBV12-3/TRBV12-4	ASSSLDSLGPEAF
TRBJ2-3	TRBV15	ATSRVPRQGTRTDTQY
TRBJ1-5	TRBV20-1	SASWTHNQPQH
TRBJ2-7	TRBV11-2	ASSLGFGTTLYEQY
TRBJ1-1	TRBV6-5	ASSYGSTEAF
TRBJ2-1	TRBV9	ASSASSGRGYNEQF
TRBJ1-5	TRBV3-1	ASSQEWDGNQPQH
TRBJ1-2	TRBV15	ATSRAKGAYGYT
TRBJ1-1	TRBV2	ASSEQGLNTEAF